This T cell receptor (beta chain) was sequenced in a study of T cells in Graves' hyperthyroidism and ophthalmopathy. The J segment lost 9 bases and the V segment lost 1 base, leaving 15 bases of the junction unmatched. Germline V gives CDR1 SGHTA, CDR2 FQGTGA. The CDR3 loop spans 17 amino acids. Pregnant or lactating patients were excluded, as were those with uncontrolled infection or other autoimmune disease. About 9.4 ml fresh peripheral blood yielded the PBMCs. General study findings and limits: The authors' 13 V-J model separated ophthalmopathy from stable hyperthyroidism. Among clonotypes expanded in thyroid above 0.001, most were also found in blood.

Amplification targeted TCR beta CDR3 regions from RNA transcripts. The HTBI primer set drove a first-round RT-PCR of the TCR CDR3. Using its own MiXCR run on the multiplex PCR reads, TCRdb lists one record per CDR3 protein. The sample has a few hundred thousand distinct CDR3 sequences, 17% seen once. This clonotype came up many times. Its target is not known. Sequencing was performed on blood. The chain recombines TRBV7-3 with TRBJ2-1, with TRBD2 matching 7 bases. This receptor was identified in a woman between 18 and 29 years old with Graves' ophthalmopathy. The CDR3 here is CASSLIGGGARSGEQFF. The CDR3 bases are TGTGCCAGCAGCTTAATTGGCGGGGGAGCCCGCTCCGGTGAGCAGTTCTTC. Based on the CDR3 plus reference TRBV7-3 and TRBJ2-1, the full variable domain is GAGVSQTPSNKVTEKGKYVELRCDPISGHTALYWYRQSLGQGPEFLIYFQGTGAADDSGLPNDRFFAVRPEGSVSTLKIQRTERGDSAVYLCASSLIGGGARSGEQFFGPGTRLTVL.